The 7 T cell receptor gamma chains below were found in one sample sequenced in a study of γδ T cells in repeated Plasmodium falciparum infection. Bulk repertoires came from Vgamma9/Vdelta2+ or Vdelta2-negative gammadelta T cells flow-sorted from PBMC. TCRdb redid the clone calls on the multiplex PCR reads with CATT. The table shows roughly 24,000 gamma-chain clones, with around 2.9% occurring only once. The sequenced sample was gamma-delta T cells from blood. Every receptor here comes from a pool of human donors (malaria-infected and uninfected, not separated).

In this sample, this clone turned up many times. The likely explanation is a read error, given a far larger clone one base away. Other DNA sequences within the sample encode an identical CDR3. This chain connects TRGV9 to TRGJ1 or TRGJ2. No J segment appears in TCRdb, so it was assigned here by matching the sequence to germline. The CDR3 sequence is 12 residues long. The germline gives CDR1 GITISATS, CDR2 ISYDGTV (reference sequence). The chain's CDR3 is CALWEVAFKKLF. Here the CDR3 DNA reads TGTGCCCTGTGGGAGGTGGCCTTCAAGAAACTCTTT.

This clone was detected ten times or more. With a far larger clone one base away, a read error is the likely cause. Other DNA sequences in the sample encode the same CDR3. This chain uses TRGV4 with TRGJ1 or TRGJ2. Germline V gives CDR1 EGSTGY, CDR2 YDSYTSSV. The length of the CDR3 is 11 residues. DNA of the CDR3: TGTGCTACCTGGGATGGGCCTGGGAAACTCTTT. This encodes CATWDGPGKLF.

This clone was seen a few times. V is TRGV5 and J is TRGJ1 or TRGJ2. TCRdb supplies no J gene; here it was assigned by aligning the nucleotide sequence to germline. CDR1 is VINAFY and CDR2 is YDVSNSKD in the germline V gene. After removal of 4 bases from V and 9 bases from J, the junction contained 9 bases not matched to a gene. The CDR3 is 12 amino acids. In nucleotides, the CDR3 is TGTGCCACCTGGGATAGGCCGGTTAAGAAACTCTTT. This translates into CATWDRPVKKLF.

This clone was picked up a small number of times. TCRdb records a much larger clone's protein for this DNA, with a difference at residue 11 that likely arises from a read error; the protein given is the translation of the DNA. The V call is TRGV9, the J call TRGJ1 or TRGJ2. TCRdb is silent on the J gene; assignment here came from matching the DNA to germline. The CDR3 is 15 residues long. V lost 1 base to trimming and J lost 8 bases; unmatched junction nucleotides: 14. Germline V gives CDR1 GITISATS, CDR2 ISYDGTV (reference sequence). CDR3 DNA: TGTGCCTTGTGGGAGGTCCCAGAGGGATATCATAAGAAACTCTTT. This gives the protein CALWEVPEGYHKKLF.

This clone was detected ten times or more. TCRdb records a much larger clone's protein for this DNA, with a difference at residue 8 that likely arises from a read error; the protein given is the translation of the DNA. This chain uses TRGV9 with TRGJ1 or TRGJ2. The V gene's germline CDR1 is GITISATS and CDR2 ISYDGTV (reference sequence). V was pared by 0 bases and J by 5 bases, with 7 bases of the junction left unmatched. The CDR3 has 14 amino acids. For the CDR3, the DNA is TGTGCCTTGTGGGAGGTGCTACTGAATTATAAGAAACTCTTT. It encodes CALWEVLLNYKKLF.

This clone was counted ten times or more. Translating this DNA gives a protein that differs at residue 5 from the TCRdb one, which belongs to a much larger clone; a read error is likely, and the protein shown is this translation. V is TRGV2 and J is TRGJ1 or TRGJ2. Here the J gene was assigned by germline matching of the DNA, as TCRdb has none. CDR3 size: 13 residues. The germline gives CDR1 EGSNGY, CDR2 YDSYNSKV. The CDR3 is CATWGGPFYKKLF. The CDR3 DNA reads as TGTGCCACCTGGGGCGGGCCCTTTTATAAGAAACTCTTT.

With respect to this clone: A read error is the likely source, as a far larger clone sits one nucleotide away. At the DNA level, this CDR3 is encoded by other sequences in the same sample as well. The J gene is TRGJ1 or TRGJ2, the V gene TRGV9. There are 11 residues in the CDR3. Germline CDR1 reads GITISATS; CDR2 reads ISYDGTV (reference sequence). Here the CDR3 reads CALWERHKKLF. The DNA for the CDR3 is TGTGCCCTGTGGGAGCGTCATAAGAAACTCTTT.